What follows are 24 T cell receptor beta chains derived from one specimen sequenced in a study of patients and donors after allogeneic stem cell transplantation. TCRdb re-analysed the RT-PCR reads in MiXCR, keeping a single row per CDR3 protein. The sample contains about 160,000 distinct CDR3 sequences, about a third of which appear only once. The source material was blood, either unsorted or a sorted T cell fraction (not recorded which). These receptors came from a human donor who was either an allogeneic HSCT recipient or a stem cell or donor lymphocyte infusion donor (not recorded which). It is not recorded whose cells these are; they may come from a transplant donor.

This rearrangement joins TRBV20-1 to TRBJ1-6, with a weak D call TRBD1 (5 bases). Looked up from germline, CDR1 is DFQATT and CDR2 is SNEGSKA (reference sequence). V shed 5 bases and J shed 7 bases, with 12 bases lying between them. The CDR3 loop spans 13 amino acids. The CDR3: CSAAGTGNSPLHF. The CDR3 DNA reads TGCAGTGCTGCCGGGACGGGAAATTCACCCCTCCACTTT.

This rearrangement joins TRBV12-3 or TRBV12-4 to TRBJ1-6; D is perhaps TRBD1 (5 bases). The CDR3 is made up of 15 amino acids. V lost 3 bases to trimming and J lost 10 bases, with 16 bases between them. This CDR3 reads CASSFGRGEESPLHF. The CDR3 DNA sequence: TGTGCCAGCAGTTTTGGGCGGGGGGAGGAATCACCCCTCCACTTT.

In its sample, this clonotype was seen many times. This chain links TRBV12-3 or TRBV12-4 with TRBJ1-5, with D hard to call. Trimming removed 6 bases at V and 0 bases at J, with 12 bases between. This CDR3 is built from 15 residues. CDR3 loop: CASRALGSSNQPQHF. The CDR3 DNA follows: TGTGCCAGCAGGGCACTGGGGAGTAGCAATCAGCCCCAGCATTTT.

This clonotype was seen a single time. DNA of the CDR3: TGTGCCAGCAGTATTGGGGGCAATGAGCAGTTCTTC. Translated, it gives CASSIGGNEQFF. This rearrangement joins TRBV12-3 or TRBV12-4 to TRBJ2-1; either TRBD1 or TRBD2 may fit D (5 bases each). The length of the CDR3 is 12 residues. The V end was cut by 5 bases, the J end by 6 bases, with 8 bases between.

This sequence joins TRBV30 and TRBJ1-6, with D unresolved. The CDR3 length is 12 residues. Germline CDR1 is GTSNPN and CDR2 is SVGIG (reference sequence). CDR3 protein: CVGRTNNSPLHF. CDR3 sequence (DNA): TGTGTTGGTCGGACTAATAATTCACCCCTCCACTTT.

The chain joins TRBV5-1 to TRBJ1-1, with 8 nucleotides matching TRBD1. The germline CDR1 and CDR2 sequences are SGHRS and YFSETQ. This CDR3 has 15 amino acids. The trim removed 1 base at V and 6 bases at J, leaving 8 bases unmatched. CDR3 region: CASSLPRQGNPEAFF. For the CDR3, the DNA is TGCGCCAGCAGCTTGCCGAGACAGGGGAATCCTGAAGCTTTCTTT.

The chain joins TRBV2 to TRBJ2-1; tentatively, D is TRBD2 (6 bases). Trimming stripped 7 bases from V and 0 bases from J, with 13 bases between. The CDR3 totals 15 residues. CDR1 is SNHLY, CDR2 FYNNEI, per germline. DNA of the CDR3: TGTGCCAGCAACACGGAGGGTTACTCCTACAATGAGCAGTTCTTC. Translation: CASNTEGYSYNEQFF.

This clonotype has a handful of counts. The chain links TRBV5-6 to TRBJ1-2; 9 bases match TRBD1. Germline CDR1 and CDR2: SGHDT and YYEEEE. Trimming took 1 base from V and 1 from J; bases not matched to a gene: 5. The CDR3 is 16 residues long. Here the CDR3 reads CASSLLGTGLNYGYTF. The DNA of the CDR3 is TGTGCCAGCAGCTTGTTAGGGACAGGGCTTAACTATGGCTACACCTTC. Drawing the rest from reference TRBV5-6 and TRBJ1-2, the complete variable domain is DAGVTQSPTHLIKTRGQQVTLRCSPKSGHDTVSWYQQALGQGPQFIFQYYEEEERQRGNFPDRFSGHQFPNYSSELNVNALLLGDSALYLCASSLLGTGLNYGYTFGSGTRLTVV.

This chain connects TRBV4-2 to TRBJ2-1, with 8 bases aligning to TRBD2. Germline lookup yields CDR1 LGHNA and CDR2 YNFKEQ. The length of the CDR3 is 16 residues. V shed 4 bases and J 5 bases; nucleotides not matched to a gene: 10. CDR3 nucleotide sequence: TGTGCCAGCAGCCCAGGGTCTAGCGGGTTTCACAATGAGCAGTTCTTC. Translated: CASSPGSSGFHNEQFF.

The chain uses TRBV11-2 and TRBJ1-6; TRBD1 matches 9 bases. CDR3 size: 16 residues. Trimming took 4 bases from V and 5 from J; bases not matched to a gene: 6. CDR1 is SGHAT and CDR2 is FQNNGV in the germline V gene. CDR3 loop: CASSSLRDRDNSPLHF. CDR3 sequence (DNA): TGTGCCAGCAGCTCACTCCGGGACAGGGATAATTCACCCCTCCACTTT.

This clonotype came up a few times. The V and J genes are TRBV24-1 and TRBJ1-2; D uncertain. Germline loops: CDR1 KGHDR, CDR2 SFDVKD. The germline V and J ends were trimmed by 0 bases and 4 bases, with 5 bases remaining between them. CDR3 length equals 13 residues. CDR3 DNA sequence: TGTGCCACCAGTGATTTGGACTTCTATGGCTACACCTTC. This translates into CATSDLDFYGYTF.

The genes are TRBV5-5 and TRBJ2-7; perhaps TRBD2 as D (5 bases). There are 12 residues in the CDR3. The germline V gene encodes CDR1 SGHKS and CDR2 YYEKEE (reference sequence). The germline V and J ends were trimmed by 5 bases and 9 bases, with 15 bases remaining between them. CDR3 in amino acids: CASRPSGNRQYF. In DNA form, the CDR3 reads TGTGCCAGCAGACCATCCGGGAACCGGCAGTACTTC.

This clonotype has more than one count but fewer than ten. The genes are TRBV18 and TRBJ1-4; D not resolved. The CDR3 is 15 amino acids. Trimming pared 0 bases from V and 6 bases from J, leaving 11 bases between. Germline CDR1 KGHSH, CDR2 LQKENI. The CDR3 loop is CASSPPGGLDEKLFF. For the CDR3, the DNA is TGTGCCAGCTCACCACCGGGAGGGCTGGATGAAAAACTGTTTTTT.

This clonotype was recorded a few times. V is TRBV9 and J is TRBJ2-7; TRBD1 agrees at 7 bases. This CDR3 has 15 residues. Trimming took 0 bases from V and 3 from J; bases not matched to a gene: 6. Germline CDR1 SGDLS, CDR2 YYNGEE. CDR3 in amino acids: CASSVATGTDYEQYF. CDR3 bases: TGTGCCAGCAGCGTAGCTACGGGGACAGACTACGAGCAGTACTTC. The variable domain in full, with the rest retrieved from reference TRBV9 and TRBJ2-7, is DSGVTQTPKHLITATGQRVTLRCSPRSGDLSVYWYQQSLDQGLQFLIQYYNGEERAKGNILERFSAQQFPDLHSELNLSSLELGDSALYFCASSVATGTDYEQYFGPGTRLTVT.

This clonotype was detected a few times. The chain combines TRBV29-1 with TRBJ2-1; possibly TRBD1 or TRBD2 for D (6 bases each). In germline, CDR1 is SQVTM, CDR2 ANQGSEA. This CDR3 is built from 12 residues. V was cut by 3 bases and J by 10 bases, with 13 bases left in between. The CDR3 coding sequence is TGCAGCGTTGACGCCGGGGGCGGGGAGCAGTTCTTC. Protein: CSVDAGGGEQFF.

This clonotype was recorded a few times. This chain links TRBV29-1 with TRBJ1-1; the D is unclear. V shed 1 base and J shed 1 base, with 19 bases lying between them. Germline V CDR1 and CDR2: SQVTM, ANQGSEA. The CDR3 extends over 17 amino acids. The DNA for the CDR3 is TGCAGCGTTGAAGTTGGGCCTATCGGACTTCGGAACACTGAAGCTTTCTTT. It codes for CSVEVGPIGLRNTEAFF. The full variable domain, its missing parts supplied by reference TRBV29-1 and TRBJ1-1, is SAVISQKPSRDICQRGTSLTIQCQVDSQVTMMFWYRQQPGQSLTLIATANQGSEATYESGFVIDKFPISRPNLTFSTLTVSNMSPEDSSIYLCSVEVGPIGLRNTEAFFGQGTRLTVV.

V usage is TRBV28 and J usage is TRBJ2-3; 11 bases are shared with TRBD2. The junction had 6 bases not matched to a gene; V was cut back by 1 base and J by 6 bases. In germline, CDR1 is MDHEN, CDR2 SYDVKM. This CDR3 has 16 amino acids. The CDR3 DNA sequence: TGTGCCAGCAGTTTATCGGGACTAGCGGTGGGTGATACGCAGTATTTT. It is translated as CASSLSGLAVGDTQYF.

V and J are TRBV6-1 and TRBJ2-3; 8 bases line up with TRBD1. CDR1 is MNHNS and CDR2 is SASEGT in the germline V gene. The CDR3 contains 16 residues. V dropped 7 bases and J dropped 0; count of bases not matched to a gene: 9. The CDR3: CASTLLNRGSTDTQYF. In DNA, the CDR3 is TGTGCCAGCACCCTTTTGAACAGGGGGAGCACAGATACGCAGTATTTT.

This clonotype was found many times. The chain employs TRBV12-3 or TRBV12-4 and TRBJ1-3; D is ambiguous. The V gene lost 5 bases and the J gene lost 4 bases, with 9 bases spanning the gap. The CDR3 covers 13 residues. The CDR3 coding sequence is TGTGCCAGCAGTCCCATCAGGGGAAACACCATATATTTT. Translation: CASSPIRGNTIYF.

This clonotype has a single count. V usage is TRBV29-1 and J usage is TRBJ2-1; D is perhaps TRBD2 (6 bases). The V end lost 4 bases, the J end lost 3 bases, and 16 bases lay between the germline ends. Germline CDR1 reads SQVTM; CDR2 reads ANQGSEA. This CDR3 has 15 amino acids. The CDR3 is CSVAALGGHYNEQFF. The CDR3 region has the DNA TGCAGCGTTGCCGCTCTAGGAGGGCACTACAATGAGCAGTTCTTC.

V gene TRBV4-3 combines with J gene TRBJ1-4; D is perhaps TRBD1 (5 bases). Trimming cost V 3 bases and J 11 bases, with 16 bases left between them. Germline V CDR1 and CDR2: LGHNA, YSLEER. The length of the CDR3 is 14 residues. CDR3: CASSQGGIAQKLFF. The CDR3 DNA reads TGCGCCAGCAGCCAGGGGGGAATTGCTCAGAAACTGTTTTTT.

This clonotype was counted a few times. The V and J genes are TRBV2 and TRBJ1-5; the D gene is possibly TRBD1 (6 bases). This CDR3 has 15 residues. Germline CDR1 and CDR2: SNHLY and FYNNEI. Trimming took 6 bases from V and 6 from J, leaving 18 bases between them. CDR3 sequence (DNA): TGTGCCAGCAGACTCGGAGGGGGGGCCGGTCAGCCCCAGCATTTT. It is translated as CASRLGGGAGQPQHF.

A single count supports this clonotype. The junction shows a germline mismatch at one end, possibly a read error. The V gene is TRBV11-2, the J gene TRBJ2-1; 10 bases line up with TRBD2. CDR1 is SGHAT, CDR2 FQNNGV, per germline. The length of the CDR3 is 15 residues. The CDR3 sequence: CASRLAGGPYSEQFF. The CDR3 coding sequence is TGTGCCAGCAGATTAGCGGGGGGCCCCTATTCAGAGCAGTTCTTC.

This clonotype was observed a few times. CDR3 sequence: CASSAQGHYGYTF. The CDR3 DNA follows: TGTGCCAGCAGTGCTCAGGGGCACTATGGCTACACCTTC. The rearrangement joins TRBV25-1 to TRBJ1-2, with TRBD1 as a possible D gene (6 bases). CDR1 is MGHDK, CDR2 SYGVNS, per germline. The V end lost 4 bases, the J end lost 3 bases, and 9 bases lay between the germline ends. This CDR3 has 13 residues.